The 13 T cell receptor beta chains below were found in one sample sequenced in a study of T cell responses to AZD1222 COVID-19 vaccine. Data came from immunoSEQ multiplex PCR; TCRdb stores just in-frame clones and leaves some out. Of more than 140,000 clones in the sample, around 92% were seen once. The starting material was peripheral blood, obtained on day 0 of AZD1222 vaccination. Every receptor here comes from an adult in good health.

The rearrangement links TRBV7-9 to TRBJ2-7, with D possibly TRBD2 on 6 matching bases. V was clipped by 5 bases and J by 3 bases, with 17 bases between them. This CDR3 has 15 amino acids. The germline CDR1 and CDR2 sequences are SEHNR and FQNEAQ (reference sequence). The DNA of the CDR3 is TGTGCCAGCAGCCGCGGGACCGCATCTGGCTACGAGCAGTACTTC. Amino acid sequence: CASSRGTASGYEQYF.

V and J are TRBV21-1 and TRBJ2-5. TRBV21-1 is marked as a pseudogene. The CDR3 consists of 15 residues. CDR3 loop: CASSKELGVQETQYF. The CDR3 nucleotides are TGTGCCAGCAGCAAAGAGTTGGGGGTTCAAGAGACCCAGTACTTC.

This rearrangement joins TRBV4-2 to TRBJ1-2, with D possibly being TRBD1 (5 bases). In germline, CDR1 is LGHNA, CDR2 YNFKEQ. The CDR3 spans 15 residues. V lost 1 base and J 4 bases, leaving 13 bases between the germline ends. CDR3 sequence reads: CASSQVGGIGYGYTF. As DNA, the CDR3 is TGTGCCAGCAGCCAAGTCGGGGGAATAGGCTATGGCTACACCTTC.

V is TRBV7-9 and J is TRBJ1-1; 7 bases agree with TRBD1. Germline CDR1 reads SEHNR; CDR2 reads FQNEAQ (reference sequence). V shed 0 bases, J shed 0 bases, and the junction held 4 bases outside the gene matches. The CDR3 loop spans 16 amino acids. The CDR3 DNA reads TGTGCCAGCAGCTTAGCGTCGGGACAGATGAACACTGAAGCTTTCTTT. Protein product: CASSLASGQMNTEAFF.

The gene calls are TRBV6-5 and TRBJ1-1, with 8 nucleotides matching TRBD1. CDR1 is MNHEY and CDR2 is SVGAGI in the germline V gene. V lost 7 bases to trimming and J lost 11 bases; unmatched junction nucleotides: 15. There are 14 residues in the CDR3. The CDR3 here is CASTQGPTGEDAFF. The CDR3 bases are TGTGCCAGCACCCAAGGGCCGACAGGGGAAGACGCTTTCTTT.

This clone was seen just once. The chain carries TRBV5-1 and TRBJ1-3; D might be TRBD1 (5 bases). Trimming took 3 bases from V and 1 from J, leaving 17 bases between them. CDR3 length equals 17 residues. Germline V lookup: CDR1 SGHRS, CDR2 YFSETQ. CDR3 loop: CASSSVSPGRSGNTIYF. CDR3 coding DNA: TGCGCCAGCAGCTCAGTCTCACCAGGGAGGTCTGGAAACACCATATATTTT.

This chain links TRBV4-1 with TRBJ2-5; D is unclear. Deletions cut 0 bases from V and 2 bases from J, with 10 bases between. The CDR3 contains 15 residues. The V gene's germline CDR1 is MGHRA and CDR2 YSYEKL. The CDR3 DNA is TGCGCCAGCAGCCAAGATCGGGCGCCACAAGAGACCCAGTACTTC. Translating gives CASSQDRAPQETQYF.

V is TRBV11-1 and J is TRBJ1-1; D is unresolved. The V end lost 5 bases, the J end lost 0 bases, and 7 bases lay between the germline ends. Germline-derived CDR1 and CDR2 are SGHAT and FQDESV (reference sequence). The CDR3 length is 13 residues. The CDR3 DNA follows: TGTGCCAGCAGCGCAAGATTGAACACTGAAGCTTTCTTT. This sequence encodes CASSARLNTEAFF. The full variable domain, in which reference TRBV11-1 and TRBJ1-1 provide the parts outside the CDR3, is EAEVAQSPRYKITEKSQAVAFWCDPISGHATLYWYRQILGQGPELLVQFQDESVVDDSQLPKDRFSAERLKGVDSTLKIQPAELGDSAMYLCASSARLNTEAFFGQGTRLTVV.

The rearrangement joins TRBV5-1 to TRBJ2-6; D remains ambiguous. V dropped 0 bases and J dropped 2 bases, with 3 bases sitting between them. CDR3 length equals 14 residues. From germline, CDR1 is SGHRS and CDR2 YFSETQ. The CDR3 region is CASSLVPGANVLTF. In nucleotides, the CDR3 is TGCGCCAGCAGCTTGGTGCCTGGGGCCAACGTCCTGACTTTC. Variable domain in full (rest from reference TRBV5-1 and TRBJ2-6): KAGVTQTPRYLIKTRGQQVTLSCSPISGHRSVSWYQQTPGQGLQFLFEYFSETQRNKGNFPGRFSGRQFSNSRSEMNVSTLELGDSALYLCASSLVPGANVLTFGAGSRLTVL.

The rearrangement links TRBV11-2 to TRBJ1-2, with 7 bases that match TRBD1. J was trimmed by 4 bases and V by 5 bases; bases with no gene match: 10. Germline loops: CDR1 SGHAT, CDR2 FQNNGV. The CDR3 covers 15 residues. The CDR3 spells CASSAQRTGGYGYTF. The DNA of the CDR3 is TGTGCCAGCAGCGCTCAGAGGACAGGCGGCTATGGCTACACCTTC.

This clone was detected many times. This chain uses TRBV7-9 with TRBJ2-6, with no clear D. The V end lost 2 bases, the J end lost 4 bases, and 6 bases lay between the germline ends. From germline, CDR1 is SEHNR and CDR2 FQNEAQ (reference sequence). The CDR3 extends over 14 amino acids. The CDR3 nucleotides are TGTGCCAGCAGCTTATTAGTGGGGGCCAACGTCCTGACTTTC. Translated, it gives CASSLLVGANVLTF.

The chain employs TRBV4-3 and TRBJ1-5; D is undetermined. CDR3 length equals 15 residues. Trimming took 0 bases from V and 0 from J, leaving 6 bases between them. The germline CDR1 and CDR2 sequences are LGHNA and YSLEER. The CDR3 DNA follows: TGCGCCAGCAGCCAAGAGACCTATAGCAATCAGCCCCAGCATTTT. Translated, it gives CASSQETYSNQPQHF.

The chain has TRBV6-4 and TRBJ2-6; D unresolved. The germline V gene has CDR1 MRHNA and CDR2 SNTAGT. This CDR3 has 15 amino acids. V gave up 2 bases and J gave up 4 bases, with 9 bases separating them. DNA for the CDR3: TGTGCCAGCAGTGACAGGGCAGCCGGGGCCAACGTCCTGACTTTC. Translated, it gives CASSDRAAGANVLTF.